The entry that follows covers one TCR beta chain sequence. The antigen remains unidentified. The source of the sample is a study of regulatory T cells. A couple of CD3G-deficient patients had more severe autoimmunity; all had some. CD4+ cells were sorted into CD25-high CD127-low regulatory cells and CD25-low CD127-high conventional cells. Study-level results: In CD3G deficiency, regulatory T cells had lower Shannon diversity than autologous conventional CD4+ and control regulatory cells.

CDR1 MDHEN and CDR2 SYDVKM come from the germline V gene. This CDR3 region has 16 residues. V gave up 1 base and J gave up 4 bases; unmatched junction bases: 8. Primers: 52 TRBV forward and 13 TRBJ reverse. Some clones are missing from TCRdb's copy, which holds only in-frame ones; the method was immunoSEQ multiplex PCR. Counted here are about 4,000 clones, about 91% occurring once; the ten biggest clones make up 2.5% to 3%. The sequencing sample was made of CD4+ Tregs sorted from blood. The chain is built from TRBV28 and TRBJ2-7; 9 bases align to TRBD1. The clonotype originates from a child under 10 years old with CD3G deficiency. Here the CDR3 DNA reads TGTGCCAGCAGTTTATCGTCCGGGACAGGGCTTTACGAGCAGTACTTC. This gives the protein CASSLSSGTGLYEQYF.